The rows below give T cell receptor beta chains drawn from one sample of a study of T cells after yellow fever vaccination. Each CDR3 protein is one row after TCRdb ran MiXCR on the 5' RACE reads. This table holds about 320,000 distinct CDR3 sequences, 3.5% to 4.5% found once. The sample in question was PBMCs, obtained 15 days after the yellow fever booster vaccination. The receptor set was obtained from a man younger than 35 who received the YFV17D yellow fever vaccine. Both conserved end residues are part of each CDR3. Clone size, where shown, is once, few, many, or a class for clones that have expanded.

TRBV20-1	TRBJ1-5	-	CSARGKGAGVQPQHF
TRBV20-1	TRBJ1-1	many	CSARGGQHTEAFF
TRBV18	TRBJ1-5	few	CASSGPGQGPSFNF
TRBV5-1	TRBJ1-3	-	CASHEAGGNTIYF
TRBV7-6	TRBJ2-2	many	CASSPRGAGELFF
TRBV6-2/TRBV6-3	TRBJ2-1	many	CASSYSSPFTLGTSSYNEQFF
TRBV7-3	TRBJ1-1	many	CASSLHLWTEAFF
TRBV6-5	TRBJ2-1	-	CASSDLAGRYNEQFF
TRBV25-1	TRBJ1-1	few	CASSESGGAEAFF
TRBV5-1	TRBJ2-3	few	CASSFQGSDTQYF
TRBV7-2	TRBJ2-2	many	CASKPGTYTGELFF
TRBV7-9	TRBJ2-7	many	CASSRLGDRSYEQYF
TRBV29-1	TRBJ2-7	few	CSVEDLEGAQYF
TRBV13	TRBJ2-3	few	CASSSRGTSGSTDTQYF
TRBV12-3/TRBV12-4	TRBJ2-2	many	CASSEAGELFF
TRBV7-2	TRBJ1-5	many	CASSLTNQPQHF
TRBV20-1	TRBJ1-5	many	CSARDRTPAQPQHF
TRBV24-1	TRBJ1-4	many	CATSEPPTDEKLFF
TRBV29-1	TRBJ1-2	many	CSASPAREVDGYTF
TRBV5-1	TRBJ2-3	-	CASSPTSGGAGTDTQYF
TRBV5-1	TRBJ2-2	many	CASRPNRGLYTGELFF
TRBV24-1	TRBJ2-7	many	CATSDSRSGTYEQYF
TRBV6-5	TRBJ1-2	many	CASSYNRQPYGYTF
TRBV12-3/TRBV12-4	TRBJ2-7	-	CASSPQEGRGEQYF
TRBV27	TRBJ2-1	few	CASRRASGNEQFF
TRBV7-2	TRBJ2-5	many	CASSLDSSEAHF
TRBV4-1	TRBJ1-2	-	CASSQGSGTNYGYTF
TRBV4-3	TRBJ2-3	many	CASSQEGTNADTQYF
TRBV7-2	TRBJ1-5	few	CASSLVGALNQPQHF